This TCR beta chain was profiled in a study of early T cells in non-severe SARS-CoV-2 infection. Across the study: Chains from this unsorted whole-blood bulk RNA could not be paired. Study-wide findings and caveats: Anti-spike CD8 specificities were favored by VDJdb matching, whose results missed private and CD4 specificities.

Individual cDNA molecules received unique molecular identifiers. TCRdb recomputed calls from the 5' RACE reads with MiXCR, one row per CDR3 protein. The sample holds approximately 71,000 distinct CDR3 sequences, around 10% seen once. Trimming removed 1 base from V and 2 bases from J; junction bases left unmatched: 4. CDR1 LGHDT and CDR2 YNNKEL come from the germline V gene (reference sequence). The CDR3 has 15 residues. This clonotype was seen a few times. Antigen: not known. The TCR was taken from an adult who was a healthcare worker with PCR-confirmed SARS-CoV-2 infection or an uninfected control (not recorded which). Sequences were obtained from whole blood. This chain uses TRBV3-1 with TRBJ2-7, with TRBD1 identical over 8 bases. For the CDR3, the DNA is TGTGCCAGCAGCCAAGCGGGACAGGAGACCTACGAGCAGTACTTC. Translation: CASSQAGQETYEQYF.